This TCR beta chain was identified during a study of OX40 agonist ivuxolimab in advanced cancers. At the level of the study: The treatment was a fully human IgG2 OX40 agonist, ivuxolimab. Earlier treatment with anti-PD-1, anti-PD-L1 or anti-CTLA-4 was permitted, and about 40% had received some. Regarding the study as a whole: By week 6 at 0.1 to 3.0 mg/kg, blood CD4+ and CD8+ T cells had expanded clonally. Expanded peripheral T-cell antigen specificity went undetermined.

The repertoire was sequenced with immunoSEQ multiplex PCR; TCRdb's copy has only in-frame clones and lacks some. The sample has approximately 77,000 clones, roughly nine tenths seen once. The V gene's germline CDR1 is SEHNR and CDR2 FQNEAQ (reference sequence). V lost 3 bases to trimming and J lost 4 bases, with 10 bases between them. CDR3 length equals 14 residues. Comments on this clone: Its cognate antigen is unknown.

Sequenced here: CD4+ or CD8+ T cells sorted from blood, sampled in a trial of the OX40 agonist ivuxolimab. The rearrangement links TRBV7-9 to TRBJ1-5; D is undetermined. The source of this sequence is an adult with an advanced solid tumor such as melanoma, head and neck, liver or kidney cancer. The CDR3 DNA is TGTGCCAGCAGCTTCGATGGAGGGAATCAGCCCCAGCATTTT. This gives the protein CASSFDGGNQPQHF.